What follows is one TCR beta chain and its context. Its antigen remains unknown. This record comes from a study of shared clonotypes between healthy human individuals. Sequencing used immunoSEQ multiplex PCR; TCRdb keeps in-frame clones, though not all of them. This sample has 2 million to 2.5 million clones, with roughly 93% found just once. Study-level findings and limits: Across four donors, naive CD4 shared about 5%, naive CD8 about 3.2%, memory CD4 2% to 2.5%, memory CD8 0.4%.

Deletions cut 2 bases from V and 10 bases from J, with 20 bases between. This CDR3 spans 15 amino acids. Per germline, CDR1 LGHNA and CDR2 YNFKEQ. None of the donors, who were healthy HIV-negative adults, had recently had acute infections or vaccinations. The chain couples TRBV4-2 to TRBJ1-2; a possible D gene is TRBD1 (6 bases). This sequence was found in a man aged 18 to 29 in good health. Some clones in this sample may be carry-over from other donors' samples. Material for sequencing was naive CD4+ T cells from PBMCs. As for subset: CD45RA+ positively selected. CDR3 DNA: TGTGCCAGCAGCCAACAAAATGCGGGGGCCGATGACTACACCTTC. It translates to CASSQQNAGADDYTF.